These 10 T cell receptor beta chains were sequenced from one sample in a study of CD8 T cells in ankylosing spondylitis. TCRdb ran MiXCR on the 5' RACE reads and lists one entry per CDR3 protein. This table has under 150,000 distinct CDR3 sequences, 7% to 10% appearing once. Sequenced material: blood, either unsorted or a sorted T cell fraction (not recorded which). The receptors here all came from a male donor with ankylosing spondylitis or in good health (not recorded which).

Remarks on this clonotype: It may be a read error: a sequence one base away is much more abundant. The chain has TRBV29-1 and TRBJ1-1; 10 positions match TRBD1. After removal of 7 bases from V and 2 bases from J, the junction contained 4 bases not matched to a gene. Germline V gives CDR1 SQVTM, CDR2 ANQGSEA. CDR3 size: 13 residues. This chain's CDR3 is CSARTGGNTEAFF. CDR3 sequence (DNA): TGCAGCGCACGGACAGGGGGTAACACTGAAGCTTTCTTT. Drawing the rest from reference TRBV29-1 and TRBJ1-1, the complete variable domain is SAVISQKPSRDICQRGTSLTIQCQVDSQVTMMFWYRQQPGQSLTLIATANQGSEATYESGFVIDKFPISRPNLTFSTLTVSNMSPEDSSIYLCSARTGGNTEAFFGQGTRLTVV.

There are many counts of this clonotype. V is TRBV20-1 and J is TRBJ2-3; maybe TRBD2 (6 bases). The V and J ends lost 6 bases and 2 bases respectively, with 18 bases between them. The germline V gene has CDR1 DFQATT and CDR2 SNEGSKA (reference sequence). The CDR3 runs to 15 residues. CDR3 sequence reads: CSAPYIADPTDTQYF. The CDR3 DNA follows: TGCAGTGCCCCCTATATAGCGGACCCCACAGATACGCAGTATTTT.

This clonotype came up many times. The chain recombines TRBV29-1 with TRBJ2-3, with TRBD1 identical over 10 bases. J gave up 3 bases and V 6 bases, and 6 bases lay outside the gene matches. Germline V lookup: CDR1 SQVTM, CDR2 ANQGSEA. This CDR3 region has 14 residues. The DNA for the CDR3 is TGCAGCGTCATGGACAGGGGGAGGACAGATACGCAGTATTTT. This translates into CSVMDRGRTDTQYF.

This clonotype came up many times. The chain has TRBV28 and TRBJ1-1; 10 nucleotides line up with TRBD1. V shed 6 bases and J 4 bases; nucleotides not matched to a gene: 17. CDR1 MDHEN and CDR2 SYDVKM come from the germline V gene. The CDR3 totals 18 residues. The chain's CDR3 is CASSETRIIRQGATEAFF. The CDR3 bases are TGTGCCAGCAGCGAGACGCGAATCATCAGACAGGGGGCCACTGAAGCTTTCTTT.

This clonotype was seen many times. The rearrangement links TRBV7-2 to TRBJ1-2; no firm D call. Germline V gives CDR1 SGHTA, CDR2 FQGNSA. The CDR3 covers 13 residues. The V gene lost 0 bases and the J gene lost 8 bases, with 10 bases spanning the gap. CDR3 protein: CASSLARTEGYTF. The CDR3 DNA sequence: TGTGCCAGCAGCTTAGCGAGAACGGAAGGCTACACCTTC.

This clonotype was counted ten times or more. The junction differs from germline at one of its ends, possibly a read error. CDR3 DNA sequence: TGTGCCAGCAGCTTAGCGGGAGGAAGCACAGATACGCAGTATTTT. Its protein product is CASSLAGGSTDTQYF. The J gene is TRBJ2-3, the V gene TRBV5-1; 10 nucleotides agree with TRBD2. Germline V lookup: CDR1 SGHRS, CDR2 YFSETQ. The CDR3 contains 15 residues. The complete variable domain, with remaining parts taken from reference TRBV5-1 and TRBJ2-3, reads KAGVTQTPRYLIKTRGQQVTLSCSPISGHRSVSWYQQTPGQGLQFLFEYFSETQRNKGNFPGRFSGRQFSNSRSEMNVSTLELGDSALYLCASSLAGGSTDTQYFGPGTRLTVL.

This clonotype appeared a few times. The chain's CDR3 is CASSYAIRAGRPYEQYF. The DNA for the CDR3 is TGTGCCAGCAGTTACGCGATTAGAGCGGGACGACCCTACGAGCAGTACTTC. The chain uses TRBV6-5 and TRBJ2-7; TRBD2 agrees at 7 bases. This CDR3 comprises 17 residues. V dropped 2 bases and J dropped 2; count of bases not matched to a gene: 12. CDR1 is MNHEY and CDR2 is SVGAGI in the germline V gene.

This clonotype has ten or more counts. The V gene is TRBV12-3 or TRBV12-4, the J gene TRBJ2-1, with D tentatively TRBD1 (5 bases). V lost 6 bases and J lost 2, with 17 bases in between. The CDR3 is made up of 16 amino acids. The CDR3 spells CASSQVVGVAYNEQFF. In nucleotides, the CDR3 is TGTGCCAGCAGCCAGGTTGTAGGGGTGGCCTACAATGAGCAGTTCTTC.

This clonotype was seen a handful of times. The rearrangement links TRBV9 to TRBJ1-3; 8 bases fit TRBD1. V was pared by 5 bases and J by 2 bases, with 0 bases of the junction left unmatched. The CDR3 is 13 residues long. Germline CDR1 is SGDLS and CDR2 is YYNGEE. The CDR3 DNA sequence: TGTGCCAGCAGGGGACAGGCTGGAAACACCATATATTTT. As protein: CASRGQAGNTIYF.

Many counts were recorded for this clonotype. J is TRBJ1-2 and V is TRBV20-1, with TRBD1 matching over 7 bases. CDR1 and CDR2 (germline): DFQATT, SNEGSKA (reference sequence). Trimming removed 6 bases from V and 5 bases from J; junction bases left unmatched: 9. This CDR3 has 13 amino acids. This chain's CDR3 is CSASGTDLYGYTF. CDR3 sequence (DNA): TGCAGTGCGAGCGGGACAGACTTATATGGCTACACCTTC.